This T cell receptor beta chain was identified in a study of T-cell reconstitution after alpha-beta-depleted transplantation in children (dated by TCRdb to about 2016). Notes on the research overall: The study quantitatively tracked T-cell immune reconstitution after TCRalphabeta/CD19-depleted allogeneic hematopoietic cell transplantation in children using TCR repertoire profiling.

This clonotype was observed a handful of times. It lacks a known antigen. No much larger clone exists at a distance of one base, and base qualities are not known. Overall study outcomes, separate from this receptor: Hyperexpanded clone frequencies declined over subsequent months; after one year, T-cell counts and TCRbeta diversity were mostly attributed to newly produced T cells. In some patients, high TCRbeta diversity at day 60 was attributed to recipient T cells and intrathymic progenitors that had survived conditioning. About two months after transplant, the apparently early recovery of alphabetaT-cell counts reportedly depended on just several hundred clones that had expanded rapidly and came from non-depleted graft cells.

Reading from cysteine to phenylalanine, the CDR3 counts 16 amino acids. Only CDR3 DNA remains: 48 bases, in frame from the first base. The germline V gene specifies SGHRS as CDR1 and YFSETQ as CDR2. Germline trimming: 4 bases from V, 4 bases from J; junction bases outside gene matches: 11. The library was made by PCR. The listed sequencing device is Illumina HiSeq 2500. Molecular barcoding was employed in the preparation of TCR libraries, with unique molecular identifiers being used to normalize TCRbeta repertoire quantification. The public reads were quality trimmed at Q25 with fastp and then assembled into clones with MiXCR by TCRdb, keeping productive beta chains. Records with the same CDR3 protein are collapsed into one entry carrying the most frequent genes and DNA. This sample has 250,000 to 400,000 distinct CDR3 sequences in its table, and 20% to 30% of those were observed once. The ten largest make up approximately 11% of the sample.

Explained via the paper, the treatment or condition label denotes: allogeneic hematopoietic cell transplantation with graft depleted of TCRalphabeta T cells and CD19 B cells. TCRalphabeta/CD19-depleted allogeneic hematopoietic cell grafts were given to the transplant recipients, all of whom were children. The chain employs TRBV5-1 and TRBJ1-1, and TRBD1 matches 9 of the central bases. This receptor was taken from a male patient between 10 and 17 years old who had a stem cell transplant for acute lymphoblastic leukemia, so the T cells may come from the graft donor. The material sequenced was PBMCs, mostly from graft donor cells, taken 180 days after TCRalphabeta/CD19-depleted stem cell transplant. The DNA sequence is TGCGCCAGCAGCCTGCCTATACAGGGGGCGAGCACTGAAGCTTTCTTT. This codes for CASSLPIQGASTEAFF.